The rows below give T cell receptor beta chains drawn from one sample of a study of CD8+ T cells in alopecia areata. Only in-frame clones appear in the TCRdb table, and some are missing; sequencing was by immunoSEQ multiplex PCR. The sample consists of fewer than 250,000 clones, around three fifths of them appearing once. The material sequenced was CD4+ T cells sorted from blood, taken at week 4, from a patient treated with tofacitinib. Receptors originate from a human donor with alopecia areata. CDR3s include the opening cysteine and the closing phenylalanine or tryptophan. Rows give clone size only sometimes, using once, few, many, or a class for an expanded clone.

J gene,V gene,clone size,CDR3 protein
TRBJ1-2,TRBV29-1,.,CSALGQGRGYTF
TRBJ2-2,TRBV4-3,.,CASSPKGTTLTAGELFF
TRBJ1-2,TRBV7-9,.,CASSPPATASYGYTF
TRBJ2-4,TRBV5-6,few,CASSPGGAKNIQYF
TRBJ1-4,TRBV27,.,CATKSGTSNEKLFF
TRBJ1-3,TRBV7-4,few,CASRYRGAFPGNTIYF
TRBJ1-6,TRBV10-3,once,CATRRVEDNSPLHF
TRBJ1-1,TRBV10-3,.,CAITRDSPRLNTEAFF
TRBJ1-1,TRBV6-6,.,CASITTGFPGTEAFF
TRBJ1-6,TRBV5-6,.,CASSPMGGQDSPLHF
TRBJ1-6,TRBV27,.,CASSLTVTYNSPLHF
TRBJ1-6,TRBV30,few,CAWSRRTKNSPLHF
TRBJ1-5,TRBV27,.,CASSPDRPYSNQPQHF
TRBJ1-2,TRBV15,.,CATSRESYGYTF
TRBJ1-1,TRBV29-1,.,CSVSGRMNTEAFF
TRBJ2-5,TRBV18,.,CASSPVSGMQETQYF
TRBJ1-5,TRBV27,.,CASSPRQNQPQHF
TRBJ1-3,TRBV28,.,CASSLYGNTIYF
TRBJ2-1,TRBV12-5,many,CASGFTSTGRNEQFF
TRBJ1-1,TRBV7-9,.,CASSLEGVSTEAFF
TRBJ1-5,TRBV14,once,CASSEQGNQPQHF
TRBJ2-1,TRBV28,.,CASSLGGLNEQFF
TRBJ1-2,TRBV4-3,.,CASSQDPPGQGTLYGYTF
TRBJ2-1,TRBV7-3,few,CASSRDRGPYNEQFF
TRBJ1-1,TRBV6-5,.,CASSEFAMGTEAFF
TRBJ1-5,TRBV6-1,few,CASSGQGANQPQHF
TRBJ2-7,TRBV29-1,few,CSVKDRPYEQYF
TRBJ1-2,TRBV18,.,CASSPEGAYYGYTF
TRBJ1-1,TRBV13,.,CASSLERYTEAFF
TRBJ2-7,TRBV15,few,CATRGGPSSYEQYF
TRBJ2-1,TRBV29-1,.,CSVEYSYNEQFF
TRBJ2-3,TRBV25-1,.,CASSGGLFSTDTQYF
TRBJ1-2,TRBV9,.,CASSSGPGGDYGYTF
TRBJ2-2,TRBV25-1,few,CASSGRTGGYTGELFF
TRBJ1-2,TRBV5-1,.,CASSLGSDRGRWSYGYTF
TRBJ1-1,TRBV29-1,.,CSVVRGGDTEAFF
TRBJ2-5,TRBV7-2,.,CASSSVGMETQYF
TRBJ1-2,TRBV7-9,.,CASSLVGDRRGEYGYTF
TRBJ2-5,TRBV7-9,.,CASRNDRGQETQYF
TRBJ2-7,TRBV27,.,CASSFSGGPIEQYF
TRBJ1-2,TRBV6-5,.,CASSYTRQVVLDGYTF
TRBJ1-2,TRBV30,.,CAWTLGGGYTF
TRBJ2-1,TRBV9,.,CASSVVPRLAGSSYNEQFF
TRBJ1-1,TRBV30,.,CAWMGSSATEAFF
TRBJ2-7,TRBV18,.,CASSRNSAGPMDEQYF
TRBJ2-5,TRBV5-6,once,CASSLGQVETQYF
TRBJ1-6,TRBV30,.,CAGTGWHNSPLHF
TRBJ1-6,TRBV27,.,CASSFSGSYNSPLHF
TRBJ1-2,TRBV30,.,CAWYGGRGYTF
TRBJ2-1,TRBV2,few,CASSVETNNEQFF
TRBJ1-2,TRBV30,.,CAWRDDGSHGGYTF
TRBJ2-5,TRBV30,.,CAWILKGVETQYF
TRBJ2-5,TRBV4-1,once,CASSQGVVETQYF
TRBJ1-4,TRBV6-6,.,CASSSQTGGNEKLFF
TRBJ1-2,TRBV2,once,CASTPGRDSGYTF
TRBJ1-2,TRBV4-3,.,CASSQADRGVYGYTF
TRBJ2-1,TRBV29-1,.,CSVERRGGRNEQFF
TRBJ2-7,TRBV6-5,few,CASRGGRYEQYF
TRBJ1-2,TRBV2,once,CASRDRIYGYTF
TRBJ1-1,TRBV11-1,few,CASKRGMNTEAFF